This TCR beta chain was sequenced during a study of breast tumors, draining lymph nodes, adjacent tissues. Notes on the study in general: Tumor T cell lymph node origin was a supported hypothesis, not proven. Findings are consistent with lymph node origin and intratumoral expansion of most tumor T cells. Compared with basal-like, luminal-like tumors shared significantly more repertoire with nontumor tissue. Tumor TCR diversity was below lymph nodes but above nontumor tissue.

TCRdb independently ran MiXCR on the multiplex PCR reads; one entry per CDR3 protein. The table shows under 75,000 distinct CDR3 sequences, with approximately 57% occurring only once. This clonotype was found once. The antigen remains unidentified. Sequenced: breast tumor tissue. This receptor was taken from a female donor with breast cancer. Some clones in this sample may be carry-over from other donors' samples.

CDR3 nucleotides: TGTGCCAGCAGCCAAACAGGGGGTTTCCGGGAGCTGTTTTTT. It yields the protein CASSQTGGFRELFF. J is TRBJ2-2 and V is TRBV7-8, with 8 bases matching TRBD1. Germline lookup yields CDR1 SGHVS and CDR2 FQNEAQ. The CDR3 consists of 14 residues. The junction had 8 bases not matched to a gene; V was cut back by 5 bases and J by 9 bases.